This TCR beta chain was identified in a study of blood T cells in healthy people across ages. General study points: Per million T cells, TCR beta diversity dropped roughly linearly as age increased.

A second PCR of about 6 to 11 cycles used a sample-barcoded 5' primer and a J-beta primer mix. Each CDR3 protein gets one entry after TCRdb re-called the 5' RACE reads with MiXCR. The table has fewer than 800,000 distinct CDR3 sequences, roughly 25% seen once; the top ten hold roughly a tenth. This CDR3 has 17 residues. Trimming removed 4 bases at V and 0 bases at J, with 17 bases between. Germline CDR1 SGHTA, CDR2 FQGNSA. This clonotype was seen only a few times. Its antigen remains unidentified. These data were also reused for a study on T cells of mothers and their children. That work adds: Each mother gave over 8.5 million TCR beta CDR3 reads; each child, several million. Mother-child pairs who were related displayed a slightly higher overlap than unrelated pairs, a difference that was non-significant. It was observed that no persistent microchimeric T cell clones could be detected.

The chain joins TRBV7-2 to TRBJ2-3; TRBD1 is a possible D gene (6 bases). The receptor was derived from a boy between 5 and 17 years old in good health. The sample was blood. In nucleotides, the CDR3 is TGTGCCAGCAGCTCCTTACCGGGACAAACTAGCACAGATACGCAGTATTTT. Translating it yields CASSSLPGQTSTDTQYF.